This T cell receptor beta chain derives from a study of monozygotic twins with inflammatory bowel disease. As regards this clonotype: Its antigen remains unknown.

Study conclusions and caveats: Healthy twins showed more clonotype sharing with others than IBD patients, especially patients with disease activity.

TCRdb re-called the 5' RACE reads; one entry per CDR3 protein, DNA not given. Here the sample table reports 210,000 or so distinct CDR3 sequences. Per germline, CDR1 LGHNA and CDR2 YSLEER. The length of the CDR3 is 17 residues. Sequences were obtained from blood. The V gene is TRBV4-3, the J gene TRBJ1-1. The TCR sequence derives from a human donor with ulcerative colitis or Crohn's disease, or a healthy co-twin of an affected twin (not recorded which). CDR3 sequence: CASSQDNGMVGNTEAFF.